Listed below are T cell receptor beta chains from one sample, sequenced in a study of T cells in localized non-small cell lung cancer. Sequencing used immunoSEQ multiplex PCR; TCRdb keeps in-frame clones, though not all of them. This table holds 45,000 to 70,000 clones, roughly 88% found once. The sample in question was peripheral blood, obtained before any cancer treatment. The receptors come from a woman aged 40-70 years with stage I lung adenocarcinoma. The CDR3 runs from the conserved cysteine through the conserved F or W. The D gene is left open where the match is weak. Only part of the rows carry a size: once, few, many, or a class if the clone is expanded.

J: TRBJ2-7; size: -; V: TRBV5-1; D: TRBD2; CDR3: CASSLAGGLAGFEQYF; DNA: TGCGCCAGCAGCTTGGCCGGGGGACTAGCGGGGTTTGAGCAGTACTTC
J: TRBJ1-3; size: -; V: TRBV5-1; D: -; CDR3: CASSLGVGSSGNTIYF; DNA: TGCGCCAGCAGCTTGGGTGTGGGAAGCTCTGGAAACACCATATATTTT
J: TRBJ2-2; size: once; V: TRBV6-4; D: TRBD1; CDR3: CASQTGYGTPGELFF; DNA: TGTGCCAGTCAGACAGGGTACGGTACCCCCGGGGAGCTGTTTTTT
J: TRBJ2-2; size: -; V: TRBV19; D: -; CDR3: CASRSAALDTGELFF; DNA: TGTGCCAGTAGATCGGCAGCTCTGGACACCGGGGAGCTGTTTTTT
J: TRBJ1-5; size: -; V: TRBV19; D: TRBD1; CDR3: CASSFRDRDSNQPQHF; DNA: TGTGCCAGTAGTTTTAGGGACAGGGATAGCAATCAGCCCCAGCATTTT
J: TRBJ1-1; size: -; V: TRBV7-6; D: -; CDR3: CASSLAQGLHTEAFF; DNA: TGTGCCAGCAGCTTAGCGCAGGGGTTGCACACTGAAGCTTTCTTT
J: TRBJ1-5; size: -; V: TRBV7-8; D: TRBD1; CDR3: CASSFRGQGRSGDQPQHF; DNA: TGTGCCAGCAGCTTCAGGGGACAGGGACGTTCGGGTGACCAGCCCCAGCATTTT
J: TRBJ1-1; size: -; V: TRBV29-1; D: TRBD1; CDR3: CSVGQGVLTEAFF; DNA: TGCAGCGTGGGACAGGGCGTATTGACTGAAGCTTTCTTT
J: TRBJ1-2; size: few; V: TRBV7-6; D: -; CDR3: CASSLGSGGYTF; DNA: TGTGCCAGCAGCTTAGGGTCCGGGGGCTACACCTTC
J: TRBJ2-5; size: -; V: TRBV7-6; D: TRBD2; CDR3: CASSTGLAGAGETQYF; DNA: TGTGCCAGCAGCACAGGACTAGCGGGGGCGGGGGAGACCCAGTACTTC